The rows below give T cell receptor beta chains drawn from one sample of a study of blood T cell repertoires in COVID-19. Clones were sequenced by immunoSEQ multiplex PCR, and TCRdb holds only the in-frame ones, with some missing. The data show 220,000 or so clones, with 86% seen just once and around 1.9% held by the top ten. Sequencing was done on a sample of PBMCs or T cells enriched from blood (not recorded which). The receptors stem from a woman aged 45-60 years who had recovered from COVID-19. Both conserved end residues are part of each CDR3.

j_call v_call cdr3_aa
TRBJ1-1 TRBV25-1 CASRSLYEAFF
TRBJ1-4 TRBV5-4 CASSSLPGEKLFF
TRBJ1-2 TRBV7-2 CASSLVIVGQGPGYTF
TRBJ2-1 TRBV11-2 CASSLSSYNEQFF
TRBJ2-7 TRBV10-2 CASSETGGQYEQYF
TRBJ2-2 TRBV18 CASSPPKLAGAATGELFF
TRBJ1-5 TRBV19 CASSTTGAFNQPQHF
TRBJ2-1 TRBV7-2 CASSLGAGMGHEQFF
TRBJ2-7 TRBV18 CASSPTVYEQYF
TRBJ2-5 TRBV11-2 CASSRRTGHGETQYF
TRBJ2-2 TRBV4-1 CASSHRLAGGPNTGELFF
TRBJ2-5 TRBV10-3 CAILAGTGTTETQYF
TRBJ2-1 TRBV9 CASSRLSGGASYNEQFF
TRBJ2-1 TRBV7-8 CASSLHRVSYNEQFF
TRBJ2-7 TRBV10-3 CAISPMTQGEQYF